This T cell receptor (beta chain) appears in the sequencing data of a study of OX40 agonist ivuxolimab in advanced cancers. In germline, CDR1 is LNHDA, CDR2 SQIVND (reference sequence). There are 12 residues in the CDR3. Trimming at V came to 9 bases and at J to 4 bases, leaving 5 bases not matched to a gene. The protocol was immunoSEQ multiplex PCR, while the TCRdb copy is restricted to in-frame clones and leaves out a portion. The sample lists about 67,000 clones, approximately 81% occurring once. The chain has TRBV19 and TRBJ2-5, with 7 nucleotides matching TRBD2. Sequences were derived from CD4+ or CD8+ T cells sorted from blood, sampled in a trial of the OX40 agonist ivuxolimab. The source is an adult with an advanced solid tumor such as melanoma, head and neck, liver or kidney cancer. DNA of the CDR3: TGTGCCAGCGCGACTAGCCGAGAGACCCAGTACTTC. This codes for CASATSRETQYF.